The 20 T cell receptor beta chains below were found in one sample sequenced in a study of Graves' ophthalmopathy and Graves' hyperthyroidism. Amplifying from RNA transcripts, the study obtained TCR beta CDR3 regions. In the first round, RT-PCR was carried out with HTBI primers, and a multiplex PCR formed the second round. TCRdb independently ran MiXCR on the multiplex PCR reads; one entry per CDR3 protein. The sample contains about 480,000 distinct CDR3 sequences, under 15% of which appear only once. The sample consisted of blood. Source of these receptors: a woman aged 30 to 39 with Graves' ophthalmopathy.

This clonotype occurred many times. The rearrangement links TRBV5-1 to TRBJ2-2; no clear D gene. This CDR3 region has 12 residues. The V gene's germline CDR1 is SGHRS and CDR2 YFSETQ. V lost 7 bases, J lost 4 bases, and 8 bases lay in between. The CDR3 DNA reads TGCGCCAGCTTCGTGGCCACCGGGGAGCTGTTTTTT. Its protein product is CASFVATGELFF. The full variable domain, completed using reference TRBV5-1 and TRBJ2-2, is KAGVTQTPRYLIKTRGQQVTLSCSPISGHRSVSWYQQTPGQGLQFLFEYFSETQRNKGNFPGRFSGRQFSNSRSEMNVSTLELGDSALYLCASFVATGELFFGEGSRLTVL.

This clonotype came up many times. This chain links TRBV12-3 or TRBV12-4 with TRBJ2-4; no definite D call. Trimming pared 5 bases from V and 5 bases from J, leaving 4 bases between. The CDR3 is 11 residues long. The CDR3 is CASSVQNIQYF. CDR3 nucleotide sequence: TGTGCCAGCAGTGTCCAAAACATTCAGTACTTC.

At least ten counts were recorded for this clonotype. This CDR3 is CASSWEAPNHEQYF. CDR3 sequence (DNA): TGTGCCAGCAGCTGGGAAGCCCCAAACCACGAGCAGTACTTC. The V and J genes are TRBV7-9 and TRBJ2-7; D call uncertain. CDR3 length equals 14 residues. Per germline, CDR1 SEHNR and CDR2 FQNEAQ (reference sequence). Trimming cost V 4 bases and J 5 bases, with 15 bases left between them. The full variable domain, rest sourced from reference TRBV7-9 and TRBJ2-7, is DTGVSQNPRHKITKRGQNVTFRCDPISEHNRLYWYRQTLGQGPEFLTYFQNEAQLEKSRLLSDRFSAERPKGSFSTLEIQRTEQGDSAMYLCASSWEAPNHEQYFGPGTRLTVT.

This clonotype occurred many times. As DNA, the CDR3 is TGTGCCAGCAGCGTAGAGGAGGGGGCCTCCTATAATTCACCCCTCCACTTT. It translates to CASSVEEGASYNSPLHF. The chain links TRBV9 to TRBJ1-6; TRBD1 aligns across 7 bases. Trimming at V came to 0 bases and at J to 0 bases, leaving 3 bases not matched to a gene. CDR1 and CDR2 from the germline V gene are SGDLS and YYNGEE. CDR3 length: 17 residues.

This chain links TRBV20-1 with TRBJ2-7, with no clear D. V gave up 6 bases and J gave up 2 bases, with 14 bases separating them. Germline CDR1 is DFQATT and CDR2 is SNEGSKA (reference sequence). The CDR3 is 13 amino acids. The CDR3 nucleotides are TGCAGTGCGCCTGGAGAGACCACCTACGAGCAGTACTTC. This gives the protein CSAPGETTYEQYF.

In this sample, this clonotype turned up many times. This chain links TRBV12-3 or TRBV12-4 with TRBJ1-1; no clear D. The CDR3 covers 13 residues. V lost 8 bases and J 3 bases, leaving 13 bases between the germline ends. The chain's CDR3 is CASGQRGDTEAFF. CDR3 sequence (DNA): TGTGCCAGCGGCCAGCGCGGGGACACTGAAGCTTTCTTT.

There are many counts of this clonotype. CDR3 nucleotide sequence: TGTGCCAGCAGCTCAGGGGGAAGTAATTCACCCCTCCACTTT. As protein: CASSSGGSNSPLHF. The V gene is TRBV28, the J gene TRBJ1-6; 7 bases are a match to TRBD1. V gave up 6 bases and J gave up 6 bases; unmatched junction bases: 5. CDR1 is MDHEN and CDR2 is SYDVKM in the germline V gene. The CDR3 length is 14 residues.

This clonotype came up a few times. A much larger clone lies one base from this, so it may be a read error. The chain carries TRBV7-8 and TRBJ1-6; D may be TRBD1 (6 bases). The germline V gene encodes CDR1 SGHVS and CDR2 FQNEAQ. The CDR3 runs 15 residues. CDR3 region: CASSLRSGANSHLHF. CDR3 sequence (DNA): TGTGCCAGCAGCTTGCGCTCGGGGGCTAATTCACACCTCCACTTT. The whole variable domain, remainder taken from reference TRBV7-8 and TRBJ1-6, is GAGVSQSPRYKVAKRGQDVALRCDPISGHVSLFWYQQALGQGPEFLTYFQNEAQLDKSGLPSDRFFAERPEGSVSTLKIQRTQQEDSAVYLCASSLRSGANSHLHFGNGTRLTVT.

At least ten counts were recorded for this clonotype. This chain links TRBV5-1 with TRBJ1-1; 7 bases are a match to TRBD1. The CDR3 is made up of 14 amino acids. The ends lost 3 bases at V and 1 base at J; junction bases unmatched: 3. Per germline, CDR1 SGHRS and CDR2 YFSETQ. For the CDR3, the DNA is TGCGCCAGCAGCTACACAGGGGCGAACACTGAAGCTTTCTTT. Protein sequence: CASSYTGANTEAFF.

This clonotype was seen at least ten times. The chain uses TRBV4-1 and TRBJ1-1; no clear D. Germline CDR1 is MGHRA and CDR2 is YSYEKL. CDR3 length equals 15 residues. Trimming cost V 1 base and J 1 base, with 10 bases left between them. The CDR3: CASSQVGRKNTEAFF. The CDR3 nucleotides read TGCGCCAGCAGCCAAGTTGGGAGAAAGAACACTGAAGCTTTCTTT.

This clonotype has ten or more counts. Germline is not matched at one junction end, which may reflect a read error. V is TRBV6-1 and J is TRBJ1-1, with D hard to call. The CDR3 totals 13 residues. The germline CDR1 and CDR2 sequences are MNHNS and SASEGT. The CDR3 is CASSGGMNIEAFF. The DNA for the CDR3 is TGTGCCAGCAGTGGAGGCATGAACATTGAAGCTTTCTTT.

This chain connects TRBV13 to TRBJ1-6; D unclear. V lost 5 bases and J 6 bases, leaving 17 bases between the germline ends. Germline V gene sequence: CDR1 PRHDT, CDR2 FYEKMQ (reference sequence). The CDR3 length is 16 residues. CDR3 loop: CASSTQNRLFNSPLHF. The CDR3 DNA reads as TGTGCCAGCAGCACCCAGAATCGCCTTTTTAATTCACCCCTCCACTTT.

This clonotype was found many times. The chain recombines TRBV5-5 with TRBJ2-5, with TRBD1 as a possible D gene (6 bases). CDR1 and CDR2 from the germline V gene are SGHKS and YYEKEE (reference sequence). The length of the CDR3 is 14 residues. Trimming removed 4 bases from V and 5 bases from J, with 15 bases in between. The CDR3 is CASSETGFRETQYF. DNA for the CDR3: TGTGCCAGCAGCGAAACAGGGTTTCGGGAGACCCAGTACTTC.

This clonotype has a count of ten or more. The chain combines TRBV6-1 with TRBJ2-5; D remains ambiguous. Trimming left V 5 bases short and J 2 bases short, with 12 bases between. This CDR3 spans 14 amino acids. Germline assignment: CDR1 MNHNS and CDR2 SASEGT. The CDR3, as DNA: TGTGCCAGCAGTCTCCTCCTATGGCAAGAGACCCAGTACTTC. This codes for CASSLLLWQETQYF.

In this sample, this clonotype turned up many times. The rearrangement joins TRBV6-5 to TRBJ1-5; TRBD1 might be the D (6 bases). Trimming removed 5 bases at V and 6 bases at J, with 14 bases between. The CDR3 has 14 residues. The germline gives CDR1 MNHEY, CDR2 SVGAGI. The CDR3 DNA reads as TGTGCCAGCAGTCCACAGGGTACAGGTCAGCCCCAGCATTTT. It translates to CASSPQGTGQPQHF.

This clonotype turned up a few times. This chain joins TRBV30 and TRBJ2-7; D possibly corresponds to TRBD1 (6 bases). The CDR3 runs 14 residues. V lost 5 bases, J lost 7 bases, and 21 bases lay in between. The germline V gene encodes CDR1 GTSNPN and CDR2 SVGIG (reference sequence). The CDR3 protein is CAWGRQAVLGEQYF. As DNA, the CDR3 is TGTGCCTGGGGCCGACAGGCCGTCCTGGGGGAGCAGTACTTC.

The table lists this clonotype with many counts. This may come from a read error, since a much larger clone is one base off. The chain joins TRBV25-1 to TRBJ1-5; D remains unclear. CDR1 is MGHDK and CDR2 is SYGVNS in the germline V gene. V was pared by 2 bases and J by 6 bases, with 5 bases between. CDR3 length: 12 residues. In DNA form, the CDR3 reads TGTGCCAGCAGTGAAGGGATTCAGCCCCAGCATTTT. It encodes CASSEGIQPQHF.

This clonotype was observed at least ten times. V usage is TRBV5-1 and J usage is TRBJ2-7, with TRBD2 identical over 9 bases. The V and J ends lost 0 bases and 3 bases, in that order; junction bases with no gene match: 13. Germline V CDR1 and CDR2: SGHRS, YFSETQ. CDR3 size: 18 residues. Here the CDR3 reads CASSLGAGGHNLIYEQYF. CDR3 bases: TGCGCCAGCAGCTTGGGAGCGGGGGGCCACAACCTAATCTACGAGCAGTACTTC.

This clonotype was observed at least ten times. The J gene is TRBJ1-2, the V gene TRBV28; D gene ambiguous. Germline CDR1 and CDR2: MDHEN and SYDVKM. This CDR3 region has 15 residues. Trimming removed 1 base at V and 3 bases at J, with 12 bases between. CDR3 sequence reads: CASSLSSYGDYGYTF. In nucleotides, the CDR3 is TGTGCCAGCAGTTTATCCTCTTATGGCGACTATGGCTACACCTTC.

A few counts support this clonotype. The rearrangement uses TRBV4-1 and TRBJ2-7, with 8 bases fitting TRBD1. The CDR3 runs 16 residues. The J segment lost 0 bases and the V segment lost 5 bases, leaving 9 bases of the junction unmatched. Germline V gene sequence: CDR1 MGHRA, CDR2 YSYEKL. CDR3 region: CASSRNSGQVSYEQYF. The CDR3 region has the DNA TGCGCCAGCAGCAGAAACTCGGGACAGGTCTCCTACGAGCAGTACTTC.